The 13 T cell receptor beta chains below were found in one sample sequenced in a study of regulatory T cells in long-lasting Graves disease. CDR3-region Arm-PCR and iRepertoire HTBI primers produced the TCR beta libraries. TCRdb reprocessed the multiplex PCR reads with MiXCR, giving one entry per CDR3 protein. The table has about half a million distinct CDR3 sequences, less than 25% seen once. The sample's time point: persistent/refractory GD, antithyroid drugs over 5 years with positive TRAb. RNA extracted from PBMCs served as the sequencing template. Specimen: peripheral blood mononuclear cells (PBMCs), collected when the disease was refractory, from a patient treated with antithyroid drugs. These receptor sequences come from a female donor with Graves disease.

There are a few counts of this clonotype. The chain's CDR3 is CASSLVGASGELFF. The CDR3 DNA sequence: TGTGCCAGCAGCTTAGTGGGAGCATCCGGGGAGCTGTTTTTT. This chain uses TRBV7-8 with TRBJ2-2; a weak D match, TRBD2 (5 bases). V lost 1 base and J 6 bases, leaving 9 bases between the germline ends. Germline CDR1 and CDR2: SGHVS and FQNEAQ. The CDR3 contains 14 residues.

This clonotype has at least ten counts. The rearrangement joins TRBV27 to TRBJ2-4; D gene unclear. V was cut by 0 bases and J by 9 bases, with 12 bases left in between. Germline V gene data show CDR1 as MNHEY and CDR2 as SMNVEV (reference sequence). This CDR3 is 14 amino acids long. The CDR3 region is CASSLSLSGFIQYF. CDR3 nucleotide sequence: TGTGCCAGCAGTTTATCCTTATCAGGATTCATTCAGTACTTC.

A remark on this clonotype: One end of the junction does not line up with germline, which may come from a read error. This chain's CDR3 is CAISEVSTDTQYF. The CDR3 DNA reads TGTGCCATCAGTGAAGTTAGCACAGATACGCAGTATTTT. The rearrangement joins TRBV6-2 or TRBV6-3 to TRBJ2-3; D uncertain. The CDR3 is made up of 13 amino acids. Per the germline V gene, CDR1 is MNHEY and CDR2 is SVGEGT.

About this clonotype itself: A much larger clone differs by one base, so this may be a read error. CDR3 loop: CANSFTASNTEAFF. The CDR3 DNA is TGTGCCAACAGTTTTACAGCCAGCAACACTGAAGCTTTCTTT. V usage is TRBV27 and J usage is TRBJ1-1; the D is unclear. Germline lookup yields CDR1 MNHEY and CDR2 SMNVEV (reference sequence). The CDR3 is 14 amino acids.

This clonotype showed up many times. The chain couples TRBV30 to TRBJ1-6; D not certain. The V gene's germline CDR1 is GTSNPN and CDR2 SVGIG (reference sequence). The CDR3 runs 13 residues. V was trimmed by 1 base and J by 5 bases, leaving 6 bases between them. The CDR3: CAWSDRDNSPLHF. The CDR3 nucleotides are TGTGCCTGGAGTGACAGAGATAATTCACCCCTCCACTTT.

This clonotype appeared many times. No DNA is shown, since the ends of the CDR3 on it are uncertain; the CDR3 is the one TCRdb lists. This chain joins TRBV12-3 or TRBV12-4 and TRBJ2-5; TRBD1, the table's D call, was not compared with the DNA. From its first to its last residue, the CDR3 has 16 amino acids. The CDR3 loop is CASSSSGGLGQETQYF.

This clonotype was recorded at least ten times. This chain links TRBV28 with TRBJ1-5; possibly TRBD1 for D (6 bases). The CDR3 loop spans 18 amino acids. CDR1 and CDR2 from the germline V gene are MDHEN and SYDVKM. Deletions cut 7 bases from V and 0 bases from J, with 22 bases between. The CDR3: CASTRDRSHRYSNQPQHF. The CDR3 bases are TGTGCCAGCACCCGAGACAGGAGCCATCGTTATAGCAATCAGCCCCAGCATTTT.

The gene calls are TRBV2 and TRBJ2-7, with 15 bases fitting TRBD2. This CDR3 has 16 residues. With 4 bases clipped from V and 7 bases from J, the junction kept 8 bases outside the gene matches. Per germline, CDR1 SNHLY and CDR2 FYNNEI. The CDR3 bases are TGTGCCAGCAGTGTAGGACTAGCGGGAGGGCCGCGAGAGCAGTACTTC. It is translated as CASSVGLAGGPREQYF.

Worth noting for this clonotype: A single base separates this from a much larger clone, so it may be a read error. The chain couples TRBV7-2 to TRBJ2-1; D is undetermined. Between the trimmed V and J ends, which lost 4 bases and 10 bases, there was a span of 14 bases. The CDR3 extends over 13 amino acids. Germline assignment: CDR1 SGHTA and CDR2 FQGNSA. The CDR3 region is CASSSYNSYEQFF. In nucleotides, the CDR3 is TGTGCCAGCAGCTCCTACAACTCCTACGAGCAGTTCTTC.

This clonotype was observed a handful of times. V and J are TRBV3-1 and TRBJ1-2, with D tentatively TRBD1 (5 bases). Germline CDR1 reads LGHDT; CDR2 reads YNNKEL (reference sequence). This CDR3 region has 17 residues. V lost 1 base to trimming and J lost 8 bases, with 23 bases between them. DNA for the CDR3: TGTGCCAGCAGCCAAGGTTTCCCAGGTATCGGGGGATTCGGCTACACCTTC. It yields the protein CASSQGFPGIGGFGYTF.

Comments on this clonotype: With a much larger clone just one base away, this may be a read error. The chain is built from TRBV7-2 and TRBJ1-5; a weak D match, TRBD1 (5 bases). Germline V gene data show CDR1 as SGHTA and CDR2 as FQGNSA. The CDR3 runs 15 residues. This CDR3 reads CASRDTAYSNQPQRF. The CDR3 nucleotides are TGTGCCAGCAGGGACACAGCTTATAGCAATCAGCCCCAGCGTTTT.

This clonotype was counted at least ten times. Mismatch with germline at one junction end may stem from a read error. The chain couples TRBV19 to TRBJ2-7; D is possibly TRBD1 (6 bases). The length of the CDR3 is 13 residues. In germline, CDR1 is LNHDA, CDR2 SQIVND (reference sequence). CDR3 loop: CANSSQGSTAQYF. The CDR3 DNA is TGTGCCAATAGTTCACAGGGCTCTACGGCGCAGTACTTC. Drawing the rest from reference TRBV19 and TRBJ2-7, the complete variable domain is DGGITQSPKYLFRKEGQNVTLSCEQNLNHDAMYWYRQDPGQGLRLIYYSQIVNDFQKGDIAEGYSVSREKKESFPLTVTSAQKNPTAFYLCANSSQGSTAQYFGPGTRLTVT.

V is TRBV20-1 and J is TRBJ2-1; 11 bases map to TRBD2. Trimming removed 6 bases from V and 5 bases from J; junction bases left unmatched: 3. Germline V gene data show CDR1 as DFQATT and CDR2 as SNEGSKA (reference sequence). The CDR3 loop spans 13 amino acids. The CDR3 reads CSAGTSGNNEQFF. The CDR3 coding sequence is TGCAGTGCCGGGACTAGCGGTAACAATGAGCAGTTCTTC.